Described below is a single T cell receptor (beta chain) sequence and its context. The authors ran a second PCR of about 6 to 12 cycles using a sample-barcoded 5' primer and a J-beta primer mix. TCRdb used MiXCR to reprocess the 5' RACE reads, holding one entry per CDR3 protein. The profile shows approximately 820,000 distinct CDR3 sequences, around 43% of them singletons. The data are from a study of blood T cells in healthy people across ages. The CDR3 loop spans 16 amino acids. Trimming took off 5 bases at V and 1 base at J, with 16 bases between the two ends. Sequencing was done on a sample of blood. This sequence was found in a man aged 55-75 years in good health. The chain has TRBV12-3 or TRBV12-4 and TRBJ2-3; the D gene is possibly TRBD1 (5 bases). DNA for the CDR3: TGTGCCAGCAGTCAACCTTCCAGGGCACGCACAGATACGCAGTATTTT. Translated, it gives CASSQPSRARTDTQYF.